A single sample is the source of the 5 T cell receptor beta chains below, sequenced in a study of T cell responses to AZD1222 COVID-19 vaccine. Clones were read by immunoSEQ multiplex PCR, and TCRdb kept only the in-frame ones, dropping some. The sample consists of roughly 180,000 clones, 94% of them appearing once. Sample: peripheral blood, taken on day 0 of AZD1222 vaccination. Every receptor here comes from an adult in good health.

The J gene is TRBJ1-5, the V gene TRBV7-2; D is unresolved. The CDR3 has 15 amino acids. Trimming removed 4 bases at V and 4 bases at J, with 14 bases between. Germline CDR1 is SGHTA and CDR2 is FQGNSA. The CDR3 coding sequence is TGTGCCAGCAGCTATATGGACCTAAGTAATCAGCCCCAGCATTTT. Its protein is CASSYMDLSNQPQHF.

The gene calls are TRBV2 and TRBJ1-1, with D possibly being TRBD1 (6 bases). This CDR3 spans 15 amino acids. V was clipped by 0 bases and J by 5 bases, with 13 bases between them. Germline V gene lookup returns CDR1 SNHLY and CDR2 FYNNEI. Written as DNA, the CDR3 is TGTGCCAGCAGTGAAGCCAGGGGAAAGGGAACTGAAGCTTTCTTT. It translates to CASSEARGKGTEAFF.

The chain carries TRBV27 and TRBJ2-7, with 8 bases aligning to TRBD1. The germline gives CDR1 MNHEY, CDR2 SMNVEV (reference sequence). CDR3 length: 13 residues. Losses at the gene ends were 3 bases for V and 6 bases for J; bases not matched to a gene: 4. DNA of the CDR3: TGTGCCAGCAGTTTGCAGGGGGCTTCCGAGCAGTACTTC. Translation gives CASSLQGASEQYF.

This clone came up a few times. The chain recombines TRBV6-1 with TRBJ2-3, with 13 positions matching TRBD2. The length of the CDR3 is 17 residues. The germline CDR1 and CDR2 sequences are MNHNS and SASEGT. J gave up 3 bases and V 1 base, and 4 bases lay outside the gene matches. The CDR3 coding sequence is TGTGCCAGCAGTGAAGGATCGGGACTAGCGGGAACAGATACGCAGTATTTT. The encoded protein is CASSEGSGLAGTDTQYF.

The gene calls are TRBV12-3 or TRBV12-4 and TRBJ1-1; tentatively, D is TRBD1 (5 bases). Trimming pared 3 bases from V and 7 bases from J, leaving 6 bases between. CDR3 size: 11 residues. CDR3 nucleotides: TGTGCCAGCAGTTTGACAGTTGAAGCTTTCTTT. It encodes CASSLTVEAFF.